This T cell receptor (beta chain) appears in the sequencing data of a study of graft-versus-host responses after intestinal transplantation. In the study overall: The transplants performed in recipients were multivisceral, liver-intestinal, or isolated intestinal. The whole recipient group had anti-thymocyte globulin induction followed by tacrolimus and steroids for two to three years. Overall study findings and caveats: Elevated graft-versus-host to host-versus-graft clonal ratios in allografts were recorded for patients with graft-donor T cell macrochimerism.

V lost 1 base and J 6 bases, leaving 4 bases between the germline ends. Germline V gives CDR1 MGHRA, CDR2 YSYEKL. The CDR3 totals 12 residues. Points on this clone: The target antigen is unknown.

Produced via immunoSEQ multiplex PCR; TCRdb's table is partial and in-frame only. The repertoire holds approximately 100,000 clones, with 93% as singletons. The gene calls are TRBV4-1 and TRBJ2-1; the D is unclear. The source of this sequence is a human donor who received an intestinal transplant. Sample: unstimulated CD8+ T cells sorted from spleen or lymph node cells, taken before intestinal transplant. CDR3: CASSQGANEQFF. CDR3 DNA: TGCGCCAGCAGCCAAGGCGCCAATGAGCAGTTCTTC.